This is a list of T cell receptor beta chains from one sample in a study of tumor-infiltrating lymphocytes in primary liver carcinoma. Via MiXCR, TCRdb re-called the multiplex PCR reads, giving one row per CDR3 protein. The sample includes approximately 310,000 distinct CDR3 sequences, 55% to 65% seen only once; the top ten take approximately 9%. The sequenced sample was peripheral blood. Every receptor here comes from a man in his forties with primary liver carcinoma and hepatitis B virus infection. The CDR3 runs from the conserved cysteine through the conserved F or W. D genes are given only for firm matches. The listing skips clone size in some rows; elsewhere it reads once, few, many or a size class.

CDR3 DNA: TGTGCCAGCAACCCTAGCATAGGAAGTGAGCAGTTCTTC; CDR3 protein: CASNPSIGSEQFF; D gene: .; J gene: TRBJ2-1; V gene: TRBV6-1; CDR3 length: 13; clone size: many
CDR3 DNA: TGCGGCGTGGGACAGAGGCTGGAACAGCCCCAGCATTTT; CDR3 protein: CGVGQRLEQPQHF; D gene: TRBD1; J gene: TRBJ1-5; V gene: TRBV29-1; CDR3 length: 13; clone size: .
CDR3 DNA: TGTGCCTGGAGGCGGGAGGGCCGGGATGAGCAGTTCTTC; CDR3 protein: CAWRREGRDEQFF; D gene: TRBD2; J gene: TRBJ2-1; V gene: TRBV30; CDR3 length: 13; clone size: few
CDR3 DNA: TGCTGCGTTGAATTACAGAGGGGAACTGAAGCTTTCTTT; CDR3 protein: CCVELQRGTEAFF; D gene: .; J gene: TRBJ1-1; V gene: TRBV29-1; CDR3 length: 13; clone size: .
CDR3 DNA: TGTGCCAGCAGCCCAAATAAGGGGGACTACCTCCAGGATGAGCAGTTCTTC; CDR3 protein: CASSPNKGDYLQDEQFF; D gene: .; J gene: TRBJ2-1; V gene: TRBV28; CDR3 length: 17; clone size: once
CDR3 DNA: TGTGCCAGCAGTTTATACCTAGGCGACAATGAGCAGTTCTTC; CDR3 protein: CASSLYLGDNEQFF; D gene: .; J gene: TRBJ2-1; V gene: TRBV12-3/TRBV12-4; CDR3 length: 14; clone size: many
CDR3 DNA: TGTGCCAGCAGCCCTCAGGGAGGTGTCTCTAGCACAGATACGCAGTATTTT; CDR3 protein: CASSPQGGVSSTDTQYF; D gene: .; J gene: TRBJ2-3; V gene: TRBV7-8; CDR3 length: 17; clone size: .
CDR3 DNA: TGTGCCAGCAGCTCACAGGGTATCACCGGGGAGCCGTTTTTT; CDR3 protein: CASSSQGITGEPFF; D gene: .; J gene: TRBJ2-2; V gene: TRBV5-6; CDR3 length: 14; clone size: .
CDR3 DNA: TGTGCCAGCAGCCCCTCCCGGGGGGGGTTGGGGGCTGAAGCTTTCTTT; CDR3 protein: CASSPSRGGLGAEAFF; D gene: .; J gene: TRBJ1-1; V gene: TRBV6-6; CDR3 length: 16; clone size: .
CDR3 DNA: .; CDR3 protein: CSVGRGAGEPQHF; D gene: .; J gene: TRBJ1-5; V gene: TRBV29-1; CDR3 length: 13; clone size: .
CDR3 DNA: TGTGCCAGCAGTTTACGTCCCATGAACACTGAAGCTTTCTTT; CDR3 protein: CASSLRPMNTEAFF; D gene: .; J gene: TRBJ1-1; V gene: TRBV28; CDR3 length: 14; clone size: few
CDR3 DNA: TGCGCCAGCAGTCAAGAAGGGACAGGGAGGAATGAGCAGTTCTTC; CDR3 protein: CASSQEGTGRNEQFF; D gene: TRBD1; J gene: TRBJ2-1; V gene: TRBV4-1; CDR3 length: 15; clone size: few
CDR3 DNA: TGTGCCACCAGTGATCCCGAACCTCTGGTAACAGGCCACGAGCAGTACTTC; CDR3 protein: CATSDPEPLVTGHEQYF; D gene: .; J gene: TRBJ2-7; V gene: TRBV24-1; CDR3 length: 17; clone size: .
CDR3 DNA: TGTGCCAGCAGCCCGACAGGCGGCTATAGCTACACCTTC; CDR3 protein: CASSPTGGYSYTF; D gene: .; J gene: TRBJ1-2; V gene: TRBV13; CDR3 length: 13; clone size: .
CDR3 DNA: TGTGCCAGCAGTTACTCGGGGTCTGAGCAGTTCTTC; CDR3 protein: CASSYSGSEQFF; D gene: .; J gene: TRBJ2-1; V gene: TRBV6-5; CDR3 length: 12; clone size: many
CDR3 DNA: TGTGCAAGTCGCTCACCGCACGTTCGATGCCCCTGCGAGCAGTACTTC; CDR3 protein: CASRSPHVRCPCEQYF; D gene: .; J gene: TRBJ2-7; V gene: TRBV12-2; CDR3 length: 16; clone size: few
CDR3 DNA: TGTGCCTGGAGCGCAGGGGGCGCCTACAATCAGCCCCAGCATTTT; CDR3 protein: CAWSAGGAYNQPQHF; D gene: TRBD1; J gene: TRBJ1-5; V gene: TRBV30; CDR3 length: 15; clone size: .
CDR3 DNA: TGTGCCAGCAGCCATAGGGGTACAGGGGCCGAGCAGTACTTC; CDR3 protein: CASSHRGTGAEQYF; D gene: TRBD1; J gene: TRBJ2-7; V gene: TRBV14; CDR3 length: 14; clone size: many
CDR3 DNA: TGTGCCAGCAGGACTAGCGGGAGGTCCTACAATGAGCAGTTCTTC; CDR3 protein: CASRTSGRSYNEQFF; D gene: TRBD2; J gene: TRBJ2-1; V gene: TRBV6-2/TRBV6-3; CDR3 length: 15; clone size: many
CDR3 DNA: TGTGCCAGCAAACGTGGTCCGTCGCAAGAGACCCAGTACTTC; CDR3 protein: CASKRGPSQETQYF; D gene: .; J gene: TRBJ2-5; V gene: TRBV6-5; CDR3 length: 14; clone size: many
CDR3 DNA: TGTGCCAGCAGCGCCGGAGGGAATAGCTACGAGCAGTACTTC; CDR3 protein: CASSAGGNSYEQYF; D gene: .; J gene: TRBJ2-7; V gene: TRBV6-1; CDR3 length: 14; clone size: many
CDR3 DNA: TGTGCCATCAGTTCGGGACTAGCTTCCTACGAGCAGTACTTC; CDR3 protein: CAISSGLASYEQYF; D gene: TRBD2; J gene: TRBJ2-7; V gene: TRBV10-3; CDR3 length: 14; clone size: medium-sized
CDR3 DNA: TGTGCCAGCAGCTTATTCGGACACCCTTCGAACACCGGGGAGCTGTTTTTT; CDR3 protein: CASSLFGHPSNTGELFF; D gene: .; J gene: TRBJ2-2; V gene: TRBV7-3; CDR3 length: 17; clone size: .
CDR3 DNA: TGTGCCAGCAGTTACGGTGGGGGGTCCGGGGCCAACGTCCTGACTTTC; CDR3 protein: CASSYGGGSGANVLTF; D gene: .; J gene: TRBJ2-6; V gene: TRBV6-5; CDR3 length: 16; clone size: few
CDR3 DNA: TGTGCCAGTAGTATCCGGGGAGTTAACAATGAGCAGTTCTTC; CDR3 protein: CASSIRGVNNEQFF; D gene: .; J gene: TRBJ2-1; V gene: TRBV19; CDR3 length: 14; clone size: .
CDR3 DNA: TGTGCCAGCGGTTACTCCTCGCTACCGGGGGTTCGAGAGACCCAGTACTTC; CDR3 protein: CASGYSSLPGVRETQYF; D gene: .; J gene: TRBJ2-5; V gene: TRBV6-6; CDR3 length: 17; clone size: .
CDR3 DNA: TGTGCCAGCAGCTTGACCCCGAATCTCGCAGGCAGCGAAGCTTTCTTT; CDR3 protein: CASSLTPNLAGSEAFF; D gene: .; J gene: TRBJ1-1; V gene: TRBV11-2; CDR3 length: 16; clone size: .
CDR3 DNA: TGCAGCGTTAGTGTTCTGGGGCTGGGTGGCGAGCTGTACTTC; CDR3 protein: CSVSVLGLGGELYF; D gene: .; J gene: TRBJ2-7; V gene: TRBV29-1; CDR3 length: 14; clone size: .
CDR3 DNA: TGTGCCAGCAGTGAACCGACAGGCCGTCAGGCTTTCTTT; CDR3 protein: CASSEPTGRQAFF; D gene: .; J gene: TRBJ1-1; V gene: TRBV6-1; CDR3 length: 13; clone size: .
CDR3 DNA: TGTGCCAGCAGTGAAGACAGACTGGGCACAGATACGCAGTATTTT; CDR3 protein: CASSEDRLGTDTQYF; D gene: .; J gene: TRBJ2-3; V gene: TRBV28; CDR3 length: 15; clone size: .
CDR3 DNA: TGTGCCAGCGGTTTATTACAGGGGAATTCACCTCTCCACTTT; CDR3 protein: CASGLLQGNSPLHF; D gene: TRBD1; J gene: TRBJ1-6; V gene: TRBV28; CDR3 length: 14; clone size: .